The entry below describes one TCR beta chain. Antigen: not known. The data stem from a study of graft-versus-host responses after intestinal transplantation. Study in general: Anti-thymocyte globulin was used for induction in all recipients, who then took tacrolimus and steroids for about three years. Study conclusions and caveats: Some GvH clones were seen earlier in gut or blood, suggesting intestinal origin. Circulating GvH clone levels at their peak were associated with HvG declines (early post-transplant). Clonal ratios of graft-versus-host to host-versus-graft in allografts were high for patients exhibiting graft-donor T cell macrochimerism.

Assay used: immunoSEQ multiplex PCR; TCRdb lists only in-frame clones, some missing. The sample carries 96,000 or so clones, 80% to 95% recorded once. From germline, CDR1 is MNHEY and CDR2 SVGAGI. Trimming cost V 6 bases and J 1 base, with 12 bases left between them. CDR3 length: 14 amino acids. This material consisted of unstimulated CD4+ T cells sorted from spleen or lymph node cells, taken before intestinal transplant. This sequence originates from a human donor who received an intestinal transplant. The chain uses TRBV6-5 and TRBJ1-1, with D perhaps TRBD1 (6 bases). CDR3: CASRAGTQNTEAFF. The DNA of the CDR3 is TGTGCCAGCAGGGCCGGGACACAGAACACTGAAGCTTTCTTT.